This entry concerns a single T cell receptor (beta chain). These data originate in a study of blood T cell repertoires in COVID-19. For the study at large: Acute and convalescent COVID-19 samples came from the United States, Italy and Spain. The cDNA or gDNA used as material had been derived from T cells, B-cell-depleted T cells, or PBMCs.

The germline V gene encodes CDR1 SEHNR and CDR2 FQNEAQ (reference sequence). J gave up 1 base and V 3 bases, and 3 bases lay outside the gene matches. The CDR3 loop spans 15 amino acids. How the authors handled the data: Amplification with reference gene primers provided the estimates of nucleated cell counts. The repertoire was sequenced with immunoSEQ multiplex PCR; TCRdb's copy has only in-frame clones and lacks some. The V and J calls and the clone size are those of that table, but D and trimming were determined from the DNA. The sample carries more than 2,500 clones, roughly nine tenths recorded once.

V usage is TRBV7-9 and J usage is TRBJ2-3, with TRBD1 matching 8 bases. This sequence was found in a human donor with active COVID-19. The donor label of this sample is uncertain. The sequenced sample was peripheral blood. CDR3 protein: CASSLSGGRTDTQYF. The CDR3 DNA sequence: TGTGCCAGCAGCTTGTCAGGGGGCCGCACAGATACGCAGTATTTT.